This T cell receptor beta chain was identified in a study of graft-versus-host responses after intestinal transplantation. Trimming left V 2 bases short and J 3 bases short, with 5 bases between. CDR1 MNHNY and CDR2 SVGAGI come from the germline V gene (reference sequence). CDR3 length: 13 residues. Lymphocytes (intraepithelial and lamina propria) were released by processing the graft tissue. TCRdb keeps only in-frame clones here, not all; method: immunoSEQ multiplex PCR. The sample shows about 63,000 clones, around 90% of them seen only once. This rearrangement joins TRBV6-6 to TRBJ2-1; no firm D call. The material was ileum tissue, obtained more than 350 days after transplant. The source of this sequence is a human patient who received an intestinal transplant, so some T cells may come from the graft donor. In nucleotides, the CDR3 is TGTGCCAGCAGTTACGGGCTCTACAATGAGCAGTTCTTC. Its protein is CASSYGLYNEQFF.